This T cell receptor beta chain was obtained from a study of blood T cell repertoires in COVID-19. The repertoire was sequenced with immunoSEQ multiplex PCR; TCRdb's copy has only in-frame clones and lacks some. The data contain under 100,000 clones, around four fifths of them singletons. V lost 2 bases, J lost 3 bases, and 8 bases lay in between. Per germline, CDR1 SGHAT and CDR2 FQNNGV. This CDR3 is 14 amino acids long. The sequenced material came from peripheral blood. The V gene is TRBV11-2, the J gene TRBJ1-3, with D uncertain. This receptor was identified in a woman in her seventies with active or convalescent COVID-19. CDR3: CASSLTGSGNTIYF. The CDR3 DNA follows: TGTGCCAGCAGCTTAACGGGGAGTGGAAACACCATATATTTT.